This is a list of T cell receptor beta chains from one sample in a study of Ad26.COV2.S vaccination and SARS-CoV-2 variants. Profiled with immunoSEQ multiplex PCR; TCRdb holds only in-frame clones, not every one. The table has about 240,000 clones, 85% to 90% seen once. Sequencing used peripheral blood, obtained in a trial of Ad26.COV2.S vaccine versus placebo. These TCRs come from a person between 18 and 60 years old who received the Ad26.COV2.S COVID-19 vaccine or a placebo. CDR3s include the opening cysteine and the closing phenylalanine or tryptophan. A D gene is named only where the DNA matches it firmly. The size of a clone is reported for some rows only, either as once, few or many, or as a class for expanded clones.

clone size	V gene	J gene	D gene	CDR3 DNA	CDR3 protein
-	TRBV6-2/TRBV6-3	TRBJ1-5	-	TGTGCCAGCAGTTACTCGGTCAATCAGCCCCAGCATTTT	CASSYSVNQPQHF
-	TRBV20-1	TRBJ2-7	-	TGCAGTGCTCCCAACGTCCACGAGCAGTACTTC	CSAPNVHEQYF
once	TRBV28	TRBJ2-5	TRBD1	TGTGCCAGCAGTCCACAGGGGACGGGAGAGACCCAGTACTTC	CASSPQGTGETQYF
-	TRBV19	TRBJ1-5	-	TGTGCCAGTAGTATAGGACAGAGCAATCAGCCCCAGCATTTT	CASSIGQSNQPQHF
-	TRBV4-3	TRBJ2-7	-	TGCGCCAGCAGCCTTACGGGGTCCTACGAGCAGTACTTC	CASSLTGSYEQYF
-	TRBV4-3	TRBJ1-1	-	TGCGCCAGCAGCCAAGTGGCGGGACTGAACACTGAAGCTTTCTTT	CASSQVAGLNTEAFF
-	TRBV6-2/TRBV6-3	TRBJ1-5	TRBD1	TGTGCCAGCAGTTACTCGAGATTCTCGGGACAGGGGAGTAATCAGCCCCAGCATTTT	CASSYSRFSGQGSNQPQHF
-	TRBV7-2	TRBJ2-7	-	TGTGCCAGCAGCTTAGATCCGGGGGCCCGCGAGCAGTACTTC	CASSLDPGAREQYF
-	TRBV4-3	TRBJ2-1	TRBD2	TGCGCCAGCAGCCAAGGGCTAGCGGGAGTAGCTGAGCAGTTCTTC	CASSQGLAGVAEQFF
-	TRBV7-2	TRBJ2-1	TRBD1	TGTGCCAGCAGCACGATCACAGGGGTCAACAATGAGCAGTTCTTC	CASSTITGVNNEQFF
-	TRBV2	TRBJ2-3	TRBD1	TGTGCCAGCTACCAACAGGGGATGTGGGCAGATACGCAGTATTTT	CASYQQGMWADTQYF
-	TRBV18	TRBJ1-6	-	TGTGCCAGCTCACCGAGGAGCGGGACACTCCAAAATTCACCCCTCCACTTT	CASSPRSGTLQNSPLHF
-	TRBV24-1	TRBJ2-1	TRBD2	TGTGCCACCAGTGACCCCCTTGCGGGAGTGGCTAGTGAGCAGTTCTTC	CATSDPLAGVASEQFF
once	TRBV29-1	TRBJ2-7	TRBD1	TGCAGCGTTGGACAGGGGCCCCCCTACGAGCAGTACTTC	CSVGQGPPYEQYF
-	TRBV5-1	TRBJ2-3	-	TGCGCCAGCAGCTTGCGAAGGGGAACAGATACGCAGTATTTT	CASSLRRGTDTQYF
-	TRBV11-2	TRBJ2-4	-	TGTGCCAGCAGCTTAATTTCCCGATGGCCCAACAGAAACATTCAGTACTTC	CASSLISRWPNRNIQYF
-	TRBV19	TRBJ2-4	-	TGTGCCAGTAGTATTAATCAGGCCCTAGCCAAAAACATTCAGTACTTC	CASSINQALAKNIQYF
few	TRBV27	TRBJ1-6	-	TGTGCCAGCACCCTCATAGGACCGATACTTGGATATAATTCACCCCTCCACTTT	CASTLIGPILGYNSPLHF
-	TRBV21-1	TRBJ2-5	-	TGTGCAGTCAGAGAGCTAGCGGGACGAAGTAGGCAAGAGACCCAGTACTTC	CAVRELAGRSRQETQYF
-	TRBV6-2/TRBV6-3	TRBJ1-1	-	TGTGCCAGCAGTTACGGGAAGCGCACTGAAGCTTTCTTT	CASSYGKRTEAFF
-	TRBV7-2	TRBJ2-4	TRBD1	TGTGCCAGCAGTTACGGGACAGGGAAAAACATTCAGTACTTC	CASSYGTGKNIQYF
-	TRBV21-1	TRBJ2-5	-	TGTGCCAGCAGCACCCCCGGGACAGGGGGCCAAGAGACCCAGTACTTC	CASSTPGTGGQETQYF
-	TRBV7-3	TRBJ2-1	-	TGTGCCAGCAGCTCCGACGATGGGCCCGATGAGCAGTTCTTC	CASSSDDGPDEQFF
-	TRBV10-3	TRBJ2-7	-	TGTGCCATCAGTAGAACAGGAGTCTACTCCTACGAGCAGTACTTC	CAISRTGVYSYEQYF
-	TRBV6-5	TRBJ2-4	-	TGTGCCAGCACCTACGCCGGTGGGGCCAAAAACATTCAGTACTTC	CASTYAGGAKNIQYF
-	TRBV2	TRBJ1-6	-	TGTGCCAGCAGTGGAGAGACGCCTAGAGGTTCACCCCTCCACTTT	CASSGETPRGSPLHF
-	TRBV6-6	TRBJ2-7	-	TGTGCCAGCGGGGGGGGGCGGCAGTACGAGCAGTACTTC	CASGGGRQYEQYF
-	TRBV7-9	TRBJ1-2	-	TGTGCCAGCAGCCCCTTTGGGGGCGACGGCTACACCTTC	CASSPFGGDGYTF
-	TRBV6-5	TRBJ2-7	TRBD1	TGTGCCAGCAGCCAGGGGACAGGGGCCTACGAGCAGTACTTC	CASSQGTGAYEQYF
-	TRBV5-1	TRBJ2-3	TRBD1	TGCGCCAGCAGCCCGGTGACAGGGGCTGGCACAGATACGCAGTATTTT	CASSPVTGAGTDTQYF
-	TRBV19	TRBJ1-1	-	TGTGCCAGTAGTCGAGGGCTCTGGGCTGAAGCTTTCTTT	CASSRGLWAEAFF
-	TRBV6-5	TRBJ2-1	-	TGTGCCAGCAGTTACTCACGGGTGCAGGGTGATGAGCAGTTCTTC	CASSYSRVQGDEQFF
-	TRBV18	TRBJ2-7	TRBD1	TGTGCCAGCTCAGTTCGGACAGGGCCTACAAATTCCTACGAGCAGTACTTC	CASSVRTGPTNSYEQYF
-	TRBV28	TRBJ1-5	-	TGTGCCAGCGAAGGGCGAGGGTATGGTCAGCCCCAGCATTTT	CASEGRGYGQPQHF
-	TRBV7-9	TRBJ1-2	-	TGTGCCAGCAGCTTAGTAGGGGGTCATGGCTACACCTTC	CASSLVGGHGYTF
-	TRBV19	TRBJ2-7	TRBD1	TGTGCCAGTAGTATCGGGTACGGCGACAGGGCGAACTACGAGCAGTACTTC	CASSIGYGDRANYEQYF
once	TRBV4-1	TRBJ2-1	TRBD1	TGCGCCAGCAGCCAAGGGCCTTCTCCGGGACAGTTCTACAATGAGCAGTTCTTC	CASSQGPSPGQFYNEQFF
few	TRBV5-1	TRBJ2-1	TRBD2	TGCGCCAGCAGCCAAACTAGCGGGAGTTCCAATGAGCAGTTCTTC	CASSQTSGSSNEQFF
-	TRBV19	TRBJ1-4	TRBD1	TGTGCCAGTAGTCGCCGGGGACAGGGCGAAAAACTGTTTTTT	CASSRRGQGEKLFF
few	TRBV27	TRBJ1-5	TRBD1	TGTGCCAGCTCCCTTGGACAGGGTGGACGGAATCAGCCCCAGCATTTT	CASSLGQGGRNQPQHF
-	TRBV6-5	TRBJ1-6	TRBD1	TGTGCCAGCACAGAACAGGGGGAAAGTAATTCACCCCTCCACTTT	CASTEQGESNSPLHF
-	TRBV4-1	TRBJ2-5	TRBD2	TGCGCCAGCAGCACCCGACTAGCGGGCCAAGAGACCCAGTACTTC	CASSTRLAGQETQYF
-	TRBV7-3	TRBJ2-5	-	TGTGCCAGCAGCTTAATTCCGGGGCGAGGGGAGACCCAGTACTTC	CASSLIPGRGETQYF
-	TRBV3-1/TRBV3-2	TRBJ2-2	-	TGTGCCAGCAGCCAATTAGGGGGCACCGGGGAGCTGTTTTTT	CASSQLGGTGELFF
-	TRBV7-9	TRBJ2-7	TRBD2	TGTGCCAGCAGCTTAGATCAAGGACTAGCGGGCACCTACGAGCAGTACTTC	CASSLDQGLAGTYEQYF
few	TRBV7-9	TRBJ2-7	TRBD2	TGTGCCAGCAGCCAACTAGCGGGGGTCTACGAGCAGTACTTC	CASSQLAGVYEQYF
-	TRBV9	TRBJ2-1	TRBD2	TGTGCCAGCAGCGCCCACTCCTTGACTAGCGGTGGGCAGTTCTTC	CASSAHSLTSGGQFF
-	TRBV30	TRBJ2-7	-	TGTGCCTGGAAGGGAAACTCCTACGAGCAGTACTTC	CAWKGNSYEQYF